This TCR beta chain was obtained from a study of blood T cell repertoires in COVID-19. Study processing details: Counts of nucleated cells, estimated from reference gene primer amplification, were obtained. The protocol was immunoSEQ multiplex PCR, while the TCRdb copy is restricted to in-frame clones and leaves out a portion. V and J calls and clone size are those listed in that table; D and trimming were worked out from the DNA. The sample contains roughly 250,000 clones, 85% to 90% of which appear only once. This clone occurred a few times. At one end, the junction sequence differs from germline, possibly due to a read error. This CDR3 has 11 amino acids. Germline CDR1 SEHNR, CDR2 FQNEAQ (reference sequence). The age range of participants was about 18 to 90 years, with residence in more than 20 US areas. The study assigned cohorts using participant-reported clinical history.

The chain carries TRBV7-9 and TRBJ1-2; D is unresolved. The sample was PBMCs or T cells enriched from blood (not recorded which). The source is a woman younger than 30 who had recovered from COVID-19. CDR3 sequence: CASSLVGRIAF. The CDR3 nucleotides read TGTGCCAGCAGCTTAGTAGGGAGGATCGCCTTC.